This T cell receptor (beta chain) stems from a study of T cell responses to AZD1222 COVID-19 vaccine. Study-wide results and caveats: Per reports, nearly half of all spike-specific TCRs target regions that are unmutated in variants. Sampled repertoires all dated from after the peak T cell response.

This CDR3 is built from 18 residues. V lost 1 base to trimming and J lost 1 base; unmatched junction nucleotides: 5. Germline CDR1 MNHNS, CDR2 SASEGT. About this clone itself: What it recognizes is unknown.

Clones were read by immunoSEQ multiplex PCR, and TCRdb kept only the in-frame ones, dropping some. Of some 130,000 clones detected, 84% appear once; the ten largest clones hold approximately 4%. This receptor was taken from an adult in good health. The source material was peripheral blood, sampled on day 0 of AZD1222 vaccination. The J gene is TRBJ2-7, the V gene TRBV6-1; TRBD2 aligns across 15 bases. DNA of the CDR3: TGTGCCAGCAGTGAAGGTGGACTAGCGGGGGGGCGATCCTACGAGCAGTACTTC. Translation: CASSEGGLAGGRSYEQYF.